This T cell receptor (beta chain) was recorded in a study of shared clonotypes between healthy human individuals (dated by TCRdb to about 2020). For the study in its entirety: The cohort included a few men and two women between 18 and 49 years of age. To estimate repertoire size and how much clonotypes are shared between individuals, the study performed deep sequencing of blood TCR repertoires from about five healthy adults. Between about 0.8 and 9 billion PBMCs per donor were obtained by leukapheresis. For each donor, CD4 naive and CD4 memory were each run on three plates, CD8 naive on two plates, and CD8 memory on one plate. Libraries were prepared and TCR repertoires were sequenced by different laboratories using diverse techniques, in order to increase sequencing depth and limit assay-specific biases.

General conclusions and limits of the study: Naive subsets generally had larger estimated clonotype richness than memory subsets. The small number of donors limited the genetic and exposure-history diversity represented. Sampling was restricted to blood, and TCR repertoires in tissues likely differ from the TCR repertoires found in blood. Incomplete sequencing was indicated by rarefaction of sorted-subset datasets, despite the large sequencing depth. Pairwise subsampling led to the expectation that sequencing depth would affect the degree of clonotype sharing among donors. When four donors were compared, the shared fraction of clonotypes was around 5% for naive CD4, 3% to 4% for naive CD8, 2.3% for memory CD4, and approximately 0.4% for memory CD8. Higher generation probabilities were observed for clonotypes shared by all four sorted-subset donors than for non-shared clonotypes.

Using the deep immunoSEQ assay, multiplex PCR amplified TCR CDR3 regions from genomic DNA. Extracted genomic DNA from each cell subset was distributed evenly across all wells of several immunoSEQ 96-well plates, and each plate was treated as a replicate. For sorted subsets, 150 to 200 ng genomic DNA, equal to tens of thousands of T cell genomes, was loaded into each replicate PCR. Purified libraries were measured with a Qubit 3.0 fluorometer, size-checked on a Bioanalyzer 2100, and measured again with the KAPA Library Quantification kit. Each immunoSEQ 96-well plate was sequenced on its own single-read 150-cycle Illumina NextSeq 550 flow cell. The authors processed their data as follows. The immunoSEQ output contained only junctional sequences without quality scores, so filtering could not match that applied to full-length reads. To assign V/J genes and CDR3, sequences were annotated against IMGT germline references using PyIR, a Python wrapper for IgBLAST v1.9. Reads were removed for weak V/J assignments (E-value above 1e-6), missing CDR3, stop codons, out-of-frame junctions, or ambiguous translated residues. V3J clonotypes were defined as sequences sharing the same inferred V gene, J gene, and CDR3 amino acid sequence. The percentage overlap between two repertoires was calculated by dividing the number of shared unique clonotypes by the size of the smaller repertoire. Three approaches were used to assess repertoire richness: RTK rarefaction, the Chao1 estimator, and Recon v2.1 estimates of unobserved clonotypes. Generation probabilities for all TCRbeta clonotypes obtained by the gDNA method from several donors were computed using OLGA. This immuneACCESS table, as held by TCRdb, lists in-frame sequences with V and J called but not all clones. Of the missing ones, under half trace to an unresolved V gene in checked studies; the others have no known cause. V and J calls and clone size are those listed in that table; D and trimming were worked out from the DNA. This sample lists around 1.6 million clones; approximately 98% were detected once. Roughly 0.42% of the sample belongs to the ten largest clones.

Points on this clone: Its binding antigen is unknown. One base away there is no much larger clone; base qualities are not given.

The donors were healthy, HIV-negative adults with no recently reported acute infections or vaccinations. Every donor was a Caucasian adult living in Nashville, Tennessee, USA. CD4+ T cells were enriched by magnetic negative selection; naive cells were then positively selected on CD45RA, and the negative fraction formed the memory subset. After blood collection by leukapheresis, PBMCs were isolated using Ficoll-Histopaque density gradient centrifugation and then cryopreserved in the vapor phase of liquid nitrogen. Analytical flow cytometry was used to check the purity and quantity of every magnetically sorted T cell population. Genomic DNA was isolated from every sorted fraction and measured by UV absorbance on a Nanodrop 2000c. This clonotype originated in a man aged 25 to 45 in good health. Material for sequencing was naive CD4+ T cells sorted from blood. The meaning of the sample's cell subset or site label: CD45RA+ positively selected.

The nucleotide sequence is TGTGCCAGCAGTTTATCTAACGGGATGGGCAGCGGGGCCAACGTCCTGACTTTC. This gives the protein CASSLSNGMGSGANVLTF. The chain is made from TRBV27 and TRBJ2-6; a weak D assignment points to TRBD2 (5 bases agree). Including cysteine and phenylalanine, the CDR3 has 18 amino acids. Just CDR3 DNA is preserved here, 54 bases in frame from base 1. Looking up the germline V gene (reference sequence) yields CDR1 MNHEY and CDR2 SMNVEV. Deletion took 0 bases off V and 4 bases off J, with a span of 16 bases between the germline ends.